One sample yielded the 20 T cell receptor beta chains listed below, sequenced in a study of identical twins. Each CDR3 protein is one row after TCRdb ran MiXCR on the 5' RACE reads. The top ten hold roughly 4.3% of the sample, which has around 690,000 distinct CDR3 sequences, about 20% seen once. The same specimen was also included in a second study, on T cells expressing NK-cell markers.

Material for sequencing was PBMCs. The receptor set was obtained from a woman aged 18-35 years in good health.

This clonotype was seen more than once but under ten times. Written as DNA, the CDR3 is TGTGCCAGCAGCAAAATCTCCCCCATCGGGCCTTACAATGAGCAGTTCTTC. This codes for CASSKISPIGPYNEQFF. The chain recombines TRBV21-1 with TRBJ2-1; the table assigns TRBD1, which was not confirmed against the DNA. TRBV21-1 is described as a pseudogene. CDR3 length equals 17 residues.

Worth noting for this clonotype: This may be a read error: a much more frequent sequence differs by one nucleotide. The chain joins TRBV12-3 or TRBV12-4 to TRBJ2-1, with D uncertain. V was trimmed by 3 bases and J by 3 bases, leaving 3 bases between them. The CDR3 consists of 12 residues. The CDR3 reads CASSFHYNEQFF. CDR3 in DNA: TGTGCCAGCAGTTTCCACTACAATGAGCAGTTCTTC.

This clonotype was seen only a few times. This chain connects TRBV20-1 to TRBJ2-1; 9 bases map to TRBD2. Per the germline V gene, CDR1 is DFQATT and CDR2 is SNEGSKA (reference sequence). This CDR3 has 14 amino acids. V gave up 5 bases and J gave up 8 bases; unmatched junction bases: 10. The CDR3 DNA reads as TGCAGTGCTGCACTAGCGGGTGCCAGCGATGAGCAGTTCTTC. Protein product: CSAALAGASDEQFF.

This chain uses TRBV20-1 with TRBJ2-3; no clear D gene. The germline V gene encodes CDR1 DFQATT and CDR2 SNEGSKA (reference sequence). The CDR3 has 13 residues. V was clipped by 0 bases and J by 6 bases, with 10 bases between them. In nucleotides, the CDR3 is TGCAGTGCTAGAGATCCAGGTTCCGATACGCAGTATTTT. This encodes CSARDPGSDTQYF.

This sequence joins TRBV20-1 and TRBJ2-5; D perhaps matches TRBD1 (7 bases). This CDR3 contains 18 residues. V was shortened by 0 bases and J by 2 bases, with 22 bases between the two germline ends. Germline-derived CDR1 and CDR2 are DFQATT and SNEGSKA (reference sequence). DNA of the CDR3: TGCAGTGCTAGAGATGCGGGACAGAGAACGCGACTACAAGAGACCCAGTACTTC. Protein sequence: CSARDAGQRTRLQETQYF.

This clonotype showed up many times. CDR3 residues: CSAASGILSYNEQFF. CDR3 DNA: TGCAGCGCAGCTAGCGGGATTCTCTCCTACAATGAGCAGTTCTTC. The V call is TRBV29-1, the J call TRBJ2-1; 9 bases line up with TRBD2. Losses at the gene ends were 7 bases for V and 0 bases for J; bases not matched to a gene: 7. The CDR3 is 15 amino acids. CDR1 is SQVTM and CDR2 is ANQGSEA in the germline V gene.

This chain connects TRBV3-1 to TRBJ1-1; TRBD1 might be the D (6 bases). CDR1 and CDR2 (germline): LGHDT, YNNKEL (reference sequence). The CDR3 has 14 residues. Between the trimmed V and J ends, which lost 4 bases and 6 bases, there was a span of 15 bases. The CDR3 region has the DNA TGTGCCAGCAGCCCGACGGGGGGCGCCTCTGAAGCTTTCTTT. Its translation: CASSPTGGASEAFF.

There are many counts of this clonotype. V gene TRBV6-1 combines with J gene TRBJ1-4; 8 nucleotides line up with TRBD1. CDR1 is MNHNS and CDR2 is SASEGT in the germline V gene. The J segment lost 7 bases and the V segment lost 5 bases, leaving 18 bases of the junction unmatched. This CDR3 contains 18 residues. The CDR3 protein is CASSPTGTGYLEGEKLFF. The CDR3 DNA follows: TGTGCCAGCAGTCCTACCGGGACAGGATATTTGGAAGGTGAAAAACTGTTTTTT.

The V call is TRBV25-1, the J call TRBJ1-4; D is unresolved. This CDR3 has 12 residues. V was clipped by 5 bases and J by 11 bases, with 12 bases between them. Germline CDR1 reads MGHDK; CDR2 reads SYGVNS. The chain's CDR3 is CASSRGFGKLFF. The CDR3 DNA follows: TGTGCCAGCAGTCGGGGATTCGGGAAACTGTTTTTT.

The chain carries TRBV3-1 and TRBJ1-4, with D possibly being TRBD1 (5 bases). V lost 8 bases and J 6 bases, leaving 13 bases between the germline ends. CDR3 length: 13 amino acids. Germline lookup yields CDR1 LGHDT and CDR2 YNNKEL (reference sequence). This CDR3 reads CASAPWGDEKLFF. Written as DNA, the CDR3 is TGTGCCAGCGCCCCATGGGGGGATGAAAAACTGTTTTTT.

The chain recombines TRBV6-1 with TRBJ2-7; D may be TRBD1 or TRBD2 (5 bases each). V lost 6 bases, J lost 6 bases, and 15 bases lay in between. The CDR3 covers 13 residues. Germline-derived CDR1 and CDR2 are MNHNS and SASEGT. The CDR3 is CASSPRRDGEQYF. DNA for the CDR3: TGTGCCAGCAGCCCCCGCCGGGACGGCGAGCAGTACTTC.

This clonotype appeared a few times. The CDR3 loop is CSARDYRFPYEQYF. CDR3 DNA: TGCAGTGCTAGAGATTACAGGTTCCCCTACGAGCAGTACTTC. The gene calls are TRBV20-1 and TRBJ2-7, with D possibly TRBD1 on 5 matching bases. CDR3 length: 14 residues. Germline V gene data show CDR1 as DFQATT and CDR2 as SNEGSKA (reference sequence). Deletions cut 0 bases from V and 2 bases from J, with 11 bases between.

This clonotype occurred a few times. The chain couples TRBV20-1 to TRBJ2-3; possible D gene TRBD2, 5 bases. The germline V gene has CDR1 DFQATT and CDR2 SNEGSKA (reference sequence). V was clipped by 5 bases and J by 4 bases, with 10 bases between them. The CDR3 extends over 12 amino acids. CDR3 coding DNA: TGCAGTGCTGGACTCCTCTCAGATACGCAGTATTTT. Translating it yields CSAGLLSDTQYF.

This clonotype has only a few counts. The chain couples TRBV9 to TRBJ2-3; possible D gene TRBD2, 6 bases. The CDR3 has 14 residues. The V gene lost 6 bases and the J gene lost 0 bases, with 11 bases spanning the gap. The V gene's germline CDR1 is SGDLS and CDR2 YYNGEE. The CDR3 is CASTVADSTDTQYF. DNA for the CDR3: TGTGCCAGCACAGTAGCGGATAGCACAGATACGCAGTATTTT.

The chain joins TRBV7-2 to TRBJ2-7; 8 bases match TRBD2. The CDR3 has 16 residues. Germline V gene lookup returns CDR1 SGHTA and CDR2 FQGNSA. V gave up 4 bases and J gave up 1 base; unmatched junction bases: 9. CDR3 sequence reads: CASSYSAGEVSYEQYF. CDR3 bases: TGTGCCAGCAGCTACTCAGCGGGAGAGGTTTCCTACGAGCAGTACTTC.

The rearrangement joins TRBV2 to TRBJ2-7, with 11 bases matching TRBD2. The J segment lost 1 base and the V segment lost 11 bases, leaving 10 bases of the junction unmatched. This CDR3 has 15 amino acids. CDR1 is SNHLY, CDR2 FYNNEI, per germline. The CDR3 spells CAGGLADILSYEQYF. The CDR3 coding sequence is TGTGCCGGGGGACTAGCGGACATCCTATCCTACGAGCAGTACTTC.

This clonotype has a handful of counts. The chain joins TRBV6-6 to TRBJ1-5; weak D call: TRBD1 (6 bases). In germline, CDR1 is MNHNY, CDR2 SVGAGI (reference sequence). The CDR3 spans 12 residues. V was trimmed by 6 bases and J by 4 bases, leaving 7 bases between them. The CDR3 is CASRGQNQPQHF. Written as DNA, the CDR3 is TGTGCCAGCAGAGGACAGAATCAGCCCCAGCATTTT.

This clonotype was found many times. This chain connects TRBV20-1 to TRBJ1-1; D ambiguous. The CDR3 is 13 residues long. Germline assignment: CDR1 DFQATT and CDR2 SNEGSKA (reference sequence). V dropped 6 bases and J dropped 3 bases, with 14 bases sitting between them. CDR3 in amino acids: CSAHEVVYTEAFF. As DNA, the CDR3 is TGCAGTGCGCACGAAGTCGTATACACTGAAGCTTTCTTT.

This clonotype was detected many times. The rearrangement joins TRBV12-3 or TRBV12-4 to TRBJ1-3; no clear D gene. The CDR3 has 14 amino acids. V was trimmed by 8 bases and J by 8 bases, leaving 19 bases between them. The CDR3 sequence: CASPNPAVGHTIYF. The CDR3 coding sequence is TGTGCCAGCCCCAACCCCGCAGTCGGCCACACCATATATTTT.

This chain uses TRBV5-1 with TRBJ1-1; TRBD1 matches 7 bases. Trimming at V came to 2 bases and at J to 1 base, leaving 5 bases not matched to a gene. Germline V gene lookup returns CDR1 SGHRS and CDR2 YFSETQ. CDR3 size: 15 residues. The CDR3 loop is CASSFQGQRNTEAFF. As DNA, the CDR3 is TGCGCCAGCAGCTTCCAGGGACAGAGGAACACTGAAGCTTTCTTT.